The source of this T cell receptor (beta chain) is a study of OX40 agonist ivuxolimab in advanced cancers. Sequenced by immunoSEQ multiplex PCR; TCRdb stores in-frame clones only, minus some. The sample yields 30,000 to 35,000 clones, 70% to 85% seen once. Study-level results: Part of the nonresponder group also had normalized T-cell clonal expansion that was low.

CDR3 length: 13 residues. V was cut by 1 base and J by 3 bases, with 7 bases left in between. In germline, CDR1 is SGHKS, CDR2 YYEKEE (reference sequence). This clone was observed a few times. Antigen: not known. The source was CD4+ or CD8+ T cells sorted from blood, collected in a trial of the OX40 agonist ivuxolimab. The V and J genes are TRBV5-5 and TRBJ1-2, with D possibly TRBD1 on 5 matching bases. The receptor's source is an adult with an advanced solid tumor such as melanoma, head and neck, liver or kidney cancer. CDR3 sequence reads: CASSLSGDYGYTF. In nucleotides, the CDR3 is TGTGCCAGCAGCTTGTCGGGGGACTATGGCTACACCTTC.